The 6 T cell receptor beta chains in this list originate from one sample, sequenced in a study of cytomegalovirus exposure and HLA in healthy donors. This PCR relied on a set of 60 Vbeta primers and 13 Jbeta primers. Clones were sequenced by immunoSEQ multiplex PCR, and TCRdb holds only the in-frame ones, with some missing. The sample has approximately 140,000 clones, 79% seen once. Sequencing was performed on PBMCs. Receptors were obtained from a human donor in good health.

V gene TRBV5-1 combines with J gene TRBJ2-7; D possibly corresponds to TRBD1 (7 bases). Trimming took off 0 bases at V and 7 bases at J, with 14 bases between the two ends. CDR3 size: 14 residues. Germline loops: CDR1 SGHRS, CDR2 YFSETQ. CDR3 protein: CASSLAFAGGEQYF. The DNA of the CDR3 is TGCGCCAGCAGCTTGGCGTTTGCAGGGGGGGAGCAGTACTTC.

This clone was counted once. The chain recombines TRBV19 with TRBJ2-7; the match to TRBD2 covers 8 bases. Losses at the gene ends were 7 bases for V and 0 bases for J; bases not matched to a gene: 5. The CDR3 length is 14 residues. The germline CDR1 and CDR2 sequences are LNHDA and SQIVND (reference sequence). The CDR3, as DNA: TGTGCCAGTAAGACCGGGACTAGCTCCTACGAGCAGTACTTC. This translates into CASKTGTSSYEQYF. Filled out from reference TRBV19 and TRBJ2-7, the complete variable domain reads DGGITQSPKYLFRKEGQNVTLSCEQNLNHDAMYWYRQDPGQGLRLIYYSQIVNDFQKGDIAEGYSVSREKKESFPLTVTSAQKNPTAFYLCASKTGTSSYEQYFGPGTRLTVT.

The chain links TRBV6-5 to TRBJ1-1; weak D call: TRBD1 (6 bases). The CDR3 is made up of 15 amino acids. From germline, CDR1 is MNHEY and CDR2 SVGAGI. With 6 bases removed from V and 1 base from J, the gap between germline ends came to 15 bases. The CDR3 region has the DNA TGTGCCAGCAGCTACGGCGACAGGAAGAACACTGAAGCTTTCTTT. Protein product: CASSYGDRKNTEAFF.

V usage is TRBV28 and J usage is TRBJ2-3; 13 positions agree with TRBD2. From germline, CDR1 is MDHEN and CDR2 SYDVKM. CDR3 length equals 16 residues. The ends lost 6 bases at V and 8 bases at J; junction bases unmatched: 11. In DNA form, the CDR3 reads TGTGCCAGCAGCCCTGGACTAGCGGGAGTGAGGGCTACGCAGTATTTT. Translating it yields CASSPGLAGVRATQYF.

V gene TRBV5-1 combines with J gene TRBJ2-2, with 7 nucleotides matching TRBD2. CDR1 and CDR2 from the germline V gene are SGHRS and YFSETQ. The CDR3 sequence is 12 residues long. The trim removed 6 bases at V and 6 bases at J, leaving 2 bases unmatched. CDR3 nucleotides: TGCGCCAGCACCCGGGAGGCCGGGGAGCTGTTTTTT. As protein: CASTREAGELFF.

Comments on this clone: A read error may produce the germline difference seen at one junction end. The chain links TRBV7-6 to TRBJ2-1, with D possibly TRBD2 on 5 matching bases. The CDR3 runs 13 residues. The germline V gene encodes CDR1 SGHVS and CDR2 FNYEAQ. The CDR3 protein is CASSGSSYNKQFF. CDR3 sequence (DNA): TGTGCCAGCAGCGGGAGCTCCTACAATAAGCAGTTCTTC.